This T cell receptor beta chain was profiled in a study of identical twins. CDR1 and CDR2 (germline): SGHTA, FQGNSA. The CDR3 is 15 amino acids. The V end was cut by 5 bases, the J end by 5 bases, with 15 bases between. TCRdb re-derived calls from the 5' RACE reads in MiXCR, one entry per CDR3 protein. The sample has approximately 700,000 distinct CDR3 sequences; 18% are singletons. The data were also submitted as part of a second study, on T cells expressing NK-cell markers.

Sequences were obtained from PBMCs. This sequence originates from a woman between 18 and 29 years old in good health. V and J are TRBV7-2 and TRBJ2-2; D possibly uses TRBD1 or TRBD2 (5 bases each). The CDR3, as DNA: TGTGCCAGCAGCCCTCATGAGGGGCGGACCGGGGAGCTGTTTTTT. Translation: CASSPHEGRTGELFF.